A selection of T cell receptor beta chains follows, all from one sample in a study of T cell responses to AZD1222 COVID-19 vaccine. TCRdb's table, derived via immunoSEQ multiplex PCR, lists solely in-frame clones and lacks some. The sample yields 95,000 to 150,000 clones, 85% to 90% seen once. The sequenced sample was peripheral blood, obtained on day 0 of AZD1222 vaccination. These receptors all come from an adult in good health. Each CDR3 is given with its conserved first and last residue. The order of the fields is CDR3 length, J gene, V gene, clone size, D gene, CDR3 protein, CDR3 DNA. D genes are given only for firm matches. The size of a clone is reported for some rows only, either as once, few or many, or as a class for expanded clones.

cdr3_length: 14; j_call: TRBJ1-2; v_call: TRBV6-5; clone_size: NA; d_call: NA; cdr3_aa: CASRPSRGWYGYTF; cdr3_nt: TGTGCCAGCAGGCCCTCCCGGGGTTGGTATGGCTACACCTTC
cdr3_length: 15; j_call: TRBJ2-1; v_call: TRBV7-2; clone_size: NA; d_call: NA; cdr3_aa: CASSLGPTAYNEQFF; cdr3_nt: TGTGCCAGCAGCTTAGGACCCACAGCCTACAATGAGCAGTTCTTC
cdr3_length: 16; j_call: TRBJ1-6; v_call: TRBV6-6; clone_size: NA; d_call: NA; cdr3_aa: CASSYSAGLGNSPLHF; cdr3_nt: TGTGCCAGCAGTTACTCGGCAGGACTTGGGAATTCACCCCTCCACTTT
cdr3_length: 14; j_call: TRBJ2-2; v_call: TRBV2; clone_size: NA; d_call: NA; cdr3_aa: CASSTQGYTGELFF; cdr3_nt: TGTGCCAGCAGTACACAGGGTTACACCGGGGAGCTGTTTTTT
cdr3_length: 15; j_call: TRBJ1-5; v_call: TRBV28; clone_size: few; d_call: TRBD1; cdr3_aa: CASSLVPGGISPQHF; cdr3_nt: TGTGCCAGCAGTTTAGTCCCAGGGGGAATCAGCCCCCAGCATTTT
cdr3_length: 12; j_call: TRBJ2-7; v_call: TRBV21-1; clone_size: NA; d_call: NA; cdr3_aa: CASTYQGAEFNF; cdr3_nt: TGTGCCAGCACCTACCAGGGGGCTGAGTTTAACTTC
cdr3_length: 17; j_call: TRBJ1-3; v_call: TRBV2; clone_size: NA; d_call: NA; cdr3_aa: CASSGVRRGSSGNTIYF; cdr3_nt: TGTGCCAGCAGCGGAGTTAGGAGGGGGAGCTCTGGAAACACCATATATTTT
cdr3_length: 13; j_call: TRBJ1-1; v_call: TRBV29-1; clone_size: NA; d_call: NA; cdr3_aa: CSPTRVMNTEAFF; cdr3_nt: TGCAGCCCCACGCGGGTCATGAACACTGAAGCTTTCTTT
cdr3_length: 14; j_call: TRBJ1-2; v_call: TRBV28; clone_size: NA; d_call: NA; cdr3_aa: CASSTNQGNYGYTF; cdr3_nt: TGTGCCAGCAGCACGAATCAGGGGAACTATGGCTACACCTTC
cdr3_length: 13; j_call: TRBJ1-4; v_call: TRBV5-8; clone_size: once; d_call: TRBD1; cdr3_aa: CASSLGQGVKLFF; cdr3_nt: TGTGCCAGCAGCTTGGGACAGGGGGTAAAACTGTTTTTT
cdr3_length: 18; j_call: TRBJ1-5; v_call: TRBV19; clone_size: few; d_call: NA; cdr3_aa: CASSDERPGWGSNQPQHF; cdr3_nt: TGTGCCAGTAGTGACGAGAGGCCGGGATGGGGTAGCAATCAGCCCCAGCATTTT
cdr3_length: 16; j_call: TRBJ2-1; v_call: TRBV18; clone_size: NA; d_call: TRBD2; cdr3_aa: CASSRGSGLDSWEQFF; cdr3_nt: TGTGCCAGCTCCCGGGGATCGGGACTAGACTCGTGGGAGCAGTTCTTC
cdr3_length: 16; j_call: TRBJ1-4; v_call: TRBV19; clone_size: once; d_call: NA; cdr3_aa: CASSTGLIPRGEKLFF; cdr3_nt: TGTGCCAGTAGTACAGGGCTCATACCGAGGGGTGAAAAACTGTTTTTT
cdr3_length: 15; j_call: TRBJ1-2; v_call: TRBV3-1/TRBV3-2; clone_size: few; d_call: NA; cdr3_aa: CASSLLRGDGYGYTF; cdr3_nt: TGTGCCAGCAGCCTATTGCGGGGCGATGGCTATGGCTACACCTTC
cdr3_length: 15; j_call: TRBJ1-4; v_call: TRBV5-4; clone_size: NA; d_call: TRBD1; cdr3_aa: CASSRQGQINEKLFF; cdr3_nt: TGTGCCAGCAGCAGACAGGGACAGATTAATGAAAAACTGTTTTTT
cdr3_length: 16; j_call: TRBJ1-3; v_call: TRBV30; clone_size: NA; d_call: NA; cdr3_aa: CAWSPRLLAGGNTIYF; cdr3_nt: TGTGCCTGGAGTCCGAGACTACTGGCAGGGGGAAACACCATATATTTT
cdr3_length: 16; j_call: TRBJ1-5; v_call: TRBV2; clone_size: few; d_call: TRBD1; cdr3_aa: CASSDSGQGSDQPQHF; cdr3_nt: TGTGCCAGCAGTGATAGTGGACAGGGCAGCGATCAGCCCCAGCATTTT
cdr3_length: 14; j_call: TRBJ1-2; v_call: TRBV10-3; clone_size: NA; d_call: NA; cdr3_aa: CAISEALGSYGYTF; cdr3_nt: TGTGCCATCAGTGAGGCCCTGGGGAGCTATGGCTACACCTTC
cdr3_length: 16; j_call: TRBJ1-2; v_call: TRBV5-8; clone_size: once; d_call: NA; cdr3_aa: CASSSKAGDKKDGYTF; cdr3_nt: TGTGCCAGCAGCTCGAAAGCGGGGGATAAAAAGGATGGCTACACCTTC
cdr3_length: 13; j_call: TRBJ1-1; v_call: TRBV24-1; clone_size: few; d_call: NA; cdr3_aa: CATRRGAGSEAFF; cdr3_nt: TGTGCCACCAGGAGGGGAGCTGGCAGTGAAGCTTTCTTT
cdr3_length: 14; j_call: TRBJ1-2; v_call: TRBV19; clone_size: NA; d_call: TRBD1; cdr3_aa: CASRDRDISGGYTF; cdr3_nt: TGTGCCAGTAGGGACAGGGATATATCGGGTGGCTACACCTTC
cdr3_length: 13; j_call: TRBJ1-1; v_call: TRBV20-1; clone_size: few; d_call: NA; cdr3_aa: CSASGGLLLEAFF; cdr3_nt: TGCAGTGCTAGTGGGGGGCTACTCCTTGAAGCTTTCTTT
cdr3_length: 14; j_call: TRBJ1-3; v_call: TRBV6-5; clone_size: NA; d_call: NA; cdr3_aa: CASSYERSGNTIYF; cdr3_nt: TGTGCCAGCAGTTACGAACGATCTGGAAACACCATATATTTT
cdr3_length: 20; j_call: TRBJ2-2; v_call: TRBV24-1; clone_size: NA; d_call: TRBD2; cdr3_aa: CATSDSRASGSRPNTGELFF; cdr3_nt: TGTGCCACCAGTGATTCCAGGGCTAGCGGGAGTAGGCCGAACACCGGGGAGCTGTTTTTT